This TCR beta chain was obtained from a study of CD8 T cells in Susac syndrome. Germline values: CDR1 DFQATT, CDR2 SNEGSKA (reference sequence). The CDR3 consists of 15 residues. Trimming took 1 base from V and 4 from J; bases not matched to a gene: 9. RNA totalling about 0.45 to 1 ug underwent reverse transcription with random hexamers. TCR beta CDR3 was amplified by immunoSEQ multiplex PCR. This amplification extended across 54 Vbeta and 13 Jbeta segments. TCRdb passed the immunoSEQ multiplex PCR reads through MiXCR, listing each CDR3 protein once. Of fewer than 200,000 distinct CDR3 sequences in the sample, 90% to 95% are singletons; the top ten hold 0.12%. TEMRA cells were FACS-enriched, and CD8+ and CD4+ T cells were isolated negatively.

The chain uses TRBV20-1 and TRBJ1-2; 7 nucleotides agree with TRBD1. The sample was CD4+ T cells from PBMCs. The receptor comes from a human donor with Susac syndrome. The CDR3 nucleotides read TGCAGTGCTAGAGGGGGGGGACAGCAGATCTATGGCTACACCTTC. The encoded protein is CSARGGGQQIYGYTF.